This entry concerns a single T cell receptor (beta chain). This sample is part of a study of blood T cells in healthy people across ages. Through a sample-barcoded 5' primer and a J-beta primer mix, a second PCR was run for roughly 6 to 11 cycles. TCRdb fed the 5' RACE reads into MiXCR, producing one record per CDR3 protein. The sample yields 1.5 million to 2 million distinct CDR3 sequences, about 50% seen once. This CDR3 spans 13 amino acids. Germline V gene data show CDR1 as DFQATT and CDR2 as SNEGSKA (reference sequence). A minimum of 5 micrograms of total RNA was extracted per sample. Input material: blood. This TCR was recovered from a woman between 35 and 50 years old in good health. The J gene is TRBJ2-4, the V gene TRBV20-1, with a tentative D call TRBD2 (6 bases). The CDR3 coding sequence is TGCAGCTCTCCCCGGCGGGACAAAAACATTCAGTACTTC. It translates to CSSPRRDKNIQYF.